This is a list of T cell receptor beta chains from one sample in a study of cytomegalovirus exposure and HLA in healthy donors. Measured with immunoSEQ multiplex PCR; TCRdb has only the in-frame clones, and not every one. The data contain approximately 160,000 clones, 77% of them singletons. Material: PBMCs. The receptors derive from a woman younger than 45 in good health and CMV-seropositive. The CDR3 runs from the conserved cysteine through the conserved F or W. Fields, in order: V gene, D gene, J gene, clone size, CDR3 protein, CDR3 DNA. D genes are given only for firm matches. Where a row states a size, it is once, few, many or the class of an expanded clone; other rows omit it.

v_call: TRBV19; d_call: NA; j_call: TRBJ2-7; clone_size: NA; cdr3_aa: CASSIVQGLHYEQYF; cdr3_nt: TGTGCCAGTAGTATCGTCCAGGGACTCCACTACGAGCAGTACTTC
v_call: TRBV5-1; d_call: NA; j_call: TRBJ2-7; clone_size: NA; cdr3_aa: CASSLGPDSYEQYF; cdr3_nt: TGCGCCAGCAGCTTGGGTCCAGATTCCTACGAGCAGTACTTC
v_call: TRBV14; d_call: NA; j_call: TRBJ2-1; clone_size: few; cdr3_aa: CASTLASYNEQFF; cdr3_nt: TGTGCCAGCACCCTAGCCTCCTACAATGAGCAGTTCTTC
v_call: TRBV2; d_call: TRBD1; j_call: TRBJ2-1; clone_size: NA; cdr3_aa: CASSQNRDRVFF; cdr3_nt: TGTGCCAGCAGTCAAAACCGGGACAGGGTGTTCTTC
v_call: TRBV6-4; d_call: NA; j_call: TRBJ1-5; clone_size: NA; cdr3_aa: CASSGEDGFYSNQPQHF; cdr3_nt: TGTGCCAGCAGTGGGGAGGACGGTTTTTATAGCAATCAGCCCCAGCATTTT
v_call: TRBV15; d_call: TRBD1; j_call: TRBJ1-4; clone_size: once; cdr3_aa: CATSSDRGDEKLFF; cdr3_nt: TGTGCCACCAGCAGCGACAGGGGAGATGAAAAACTGTTTTTT
v_call: TRBV12-5; d_call: TRBD2; j_call: TRBJ2-2; clone_size: NA; cdr3_aa: CASGSLAGGSGTGELFF; cdr3_nt: TGTGCTAGTGGTTCATTAGCGGGAGGATCGGGCACCGGGGAGCTGTTTTTT
v_call: TRBV11-2; d_call: NA; j_call: TRBJ1-3; clone_size: NA; cdr3_aa: CASSFGAGGTGNTIYF; cdr3_nt: TGTGCCAGCAGCTTCGGCGCGGGAGGAACGGGAAACACCATATATTTT
v_call: TRBV4-1; d_call: TRBD2; j_call: TRBJ2-1; clone_size: NA; cdr3_aa: CASSQGLTSGRANEQFF; cdr3_nt: TGCGCCAGCAGCCAAGGTTTAACTAGCGGGAGGGCCAATGAGCAGTTCTTC
v_call: TRBV25-1; d_call: TRBD1; j_call: TRBJ2-7; clone_size: few; cdr3_aa: CASSGWTGGYEQYF; cdr3_nt: TGTGCCAGCAGTGGATGGACAGGGGGCTACGAGCAGTACTTC
v_call: TRBV6-1; d_call: TRBD2; j_call: TRBJ2-7; clone_size: NA; cdr3_aa: CASSDLAGPYEQYF; cdr3_nt: TGTGCCAGCAGTGACCTAGCGGGTCCCTACGAGCAGTACTTC
v_call: TRBV7-8; d_call: NA; j_call: TRBJ2-7; clone_size: NA; cdr3_aa: CASSLETTFSYEQYF; cdr3_nt: TGTGCCAGCAGCTTAGAGACTACCTTCTCCTACGAACAGTACTTC
v_call: TRBV28; d_call: TRBD2; j_call: TRBJ2-3; clone_size: few; cdr3_aa: CASSLFSGIGTDTQYF; cdr3_nt: TGTGCCAGCAGTTTATTCAGCGGGATCGGCACAGATACGCAGTATTTT
v_call: TRBV6-5; d_call: NA; j_call: TRBJ2-3; clone_size: NA; cdr3_aa: CASSYSGGRDTQYF; cdr3_nt: TGTGCCAGCAGTTACTCGGGGGGGCGAGATACGCAGTATTTT
v_call: TRBV6-6; d_call: TRBD1; j_call: TRBJ1-4; clone_size: NA; cdr3_aa: CASGSTGTNEKLFF; cdr3_nt: TGTGCCAGCGGGTCGACAGGGACTAATGAAAAACTGTTTTTT
v_call: TRBV28; d_call: NA; j_call: TRBJ2-7; clone_size: NA; cdr3_aa: CASSLHLLPYEQYF; cdr3_nt: TGTGCCAGCAGCCTGCATCTACTACCCTACGAGCAGTACTTC
v_call: TRBV6-6; d_call: TRBD1; j_call: TRBJ2-5; clone_size: few; cdr3_aa: CASRPGTGGRETQYF; cdr3_nt: TGTGCCAGCAGGCCCGGGACAGGGGGGCGAGAGACCCAGTACTTC
v_call: TRBV19; d_call: TRBD1; j_call: TRBJ1-1; clone_size: NA; cdr3_aa: CASRNPGTGYSGAFF; cdr3_nt: TGTGCCAGTAGAAACCCGGGGACAGGTTACAGCGGAGCTTTCTTT
v_call: TRBV29-1; d_call: NA; j_call: TRBJ2-5; clone_size: NA; cdr3_aa: CSVFQETQYF; cdr3_nt: TGCAGTGTCTTCCAAGAGACCCAGTACTTC
v_call: TRBV19; d_call: NA; j_call: TRBJ2-3; clone_size: few; cdr3_aa: CASGGGDITDTQYF; cdr3_nt: TGTGCCAGTGGGGGAGGGGACATCACAGATACGCAGTATTTT
v_call: TRBV5-1; d_call: NA; j_call: TRBJ1-5; clone_size: NA; cdr3_aa: CASSIGDINQPQHF; cdr3_nt: TGCGCCAGCAGCATAGGGGACATAAATCAGCCCCAGCATTTT
v_call: TRBV9; d_call: NA; j_call: TRBJ2-5; clone_size: NA; cdr3_aa: CASSFQPGVQETQYF; cdr3_nt: TGTGCCAGCAGCTTCCAGCCAGGGGTCCAAGAGACCCAGTACTTC
v_call: TRBV6-1; d_call: TRBD1; j_call: TRBJ1-1; clone_size: NA; cdr3_aa: CASRGTAGTEAFF; cdr3_nt: TGTGCCAGCAGAGGGACAGCGGGCACTGAAGCTTTCTTT
v_call: TRBV15; d_call: TRBD2; j_call: TRBJ2-7; clone_size: NA; cdr3_aa: CATSRRLAGGEQYF; cdr3_nt: TGTGCCACCAGCAGACGTCTAGCGGGAGGGGAGCAGTACTTC
v_call: TRBV11-3; d_call: NA; j_call: TRBJ2-1; clone_size: NA; cdr3_aa: CASSPRTPRANNEQFF; cdr3_nt: TGTGCCAGCAGCCCAAGAACCCCCCGAGCTAACAATGAGCAGTTCTTC
v_call: TRBV11-2; d_call: TRBD1; j_call: TRBJ1-2; clone_size: NA; cdr3_aa: CASSFDTGANYGYTF; cdr3_nt: TGTGCCAGCAGCTTCGATACAGGGGCGAACTATGGCTACACCTTC